These T cell receptor beta chains were read from a single sample in a study of cytomegalovirus exposure and HLA in healthy donors. This table comes from immunoSEQ multiplex PCR, and its TCRdb copy is limited to in-frame clones, with some not included. The table has roughly 330,000 clones, about 85% seen once; the top ten hold roughly 1.2%. Sequenced: PBMCs. The source is a young woman in good health and CMV-seropositive. The CDR3 runs from the conserved cysteine through the conserved F or W. The D gene is left open where the match is weak. Clone size is not always given. Where it is, it says once, few, many or a class for expanded clones.

d_call,j_call,clone_size,v_call,cdr3_aa,cdr3_nt
-,TRBJ2-5,-,TRBV5-1,CASSFRDPQVRTQYF,TGCGCCAGCAGCTTCCGGGACCCGCAGGTCAGGACCCAGTACTTC
-,TRBJ1-1,once,TRBV25-1,CASSEFGRVTEAFF,TGTGCCAGCAGTGAATTCGGCAGGGTCACTGAAGCTTTCTTT
-,TRBJ2-1,-,TRBV20-1,CSASRDNEQFF,TGCAGTGCTAGCAGGGACAATGAGCAGTTCTTC
-,TRBJ1-2,-,TRBV6-1,CASSDVNYGYTF,TGTGCCAGCAGTGACGTCAACTATGGCTACACCTTC
TRBD1,TRBJ2-7,-,TRBV27,CASSSGTGGKPYEQYF,TGTGCCAGCAGTTCAGGGACAGGGGGCAAACCCTACGAGCAGTACTTC
-,TRBJ1-2,-,TRBV4-3,CASSQDMGSFGYTF,TGCGCCAGCAGCCAAGATATGGGTTCGTTCGGCTACACCTTC
TRBD2,TRBJ2-1,-,TRBV2,CATSLGLAVSEQFF,TGTGCCACCTCTCTAGGGCTAGCGGTGAGTGAGCAGTTCTTC
-,TRBJ1-4,-,TRBV5-4,CASSLGGISQEKLFF,TGTGCCAGCAGCTTGGGCGGCATCTCTCAAGAAAAACTGTTTTTT
-,TRBJ2-7,-,TRBV28,CATWNRVTYEQYF,TGTGCCACCTGGAACAGGGTCACCTACGAGCAGTACTTC
-,TRBJ2-7,-,TRBV6-1,CASSPSVGLGEQYF,TGTGCCAGCAGTCCTTCTGTGGGGCTGGGCGAGCAGTACTTC
-,TRBJ2-7,-,TRBV5-1,CASTPTDGAYEQYF,TGCGCCAGCACACCTACGGACGGAGCCTACGAGCAGTACTTC
-,TRBJ2-7,-,TRBV13,CASSNGRSSAYEQYF,TGTGCCAGCAGCAACGGAAGGTCCAGCGCCTACGAGCAGTACTTC
TRBD2,TRBJ2-5,once,TRBV18,CASSLGLAGADETQYF,TGTGCCAGCTCACTGGGACTAGCGGGAGCGGATGAGACCCAGTACTTC
TRBD1,TRBJ2-7,-,TRBV5-1,CASSPEVGQGPQYF,TGCGCCAGCAGCCCGGAGGTGGGACAGGGACCCCAGTACTTC
-,TRBJ2-2,-,TRBV5-1,CASSFPTPNTGELFF,TGCGCCAGCAGCTTCCCCACACCAAACACCGGGGAGCTGTTTTTT
-,TRBJ2-2,-,TRBV5-1,CASSLAQGMVGELFF,TGCGCCAGCAGCTTGGCTCAGGGGATGGTCGGGGAGCTGTTTTTT
TRBD1,TRBJ2-3,-,TRBV5-8,CASSFGTASTDTQYF,TGTGCCAGCAGCTTCGGGACAGCAAGCACAGATACGCAGTATTTT
TRBD1,TRBJ2-1,-,TRBV28,CASSFRDSYNEQFF,TGTGCCAGCAGTTTCCGGGACAGCTACAATGAGCAGTTCTTC
-,TRBJ2-5,-,TRBV6-5,CASSYRSTETQYF,TGTGCCAGCAGTTACAGGAGTACGGAGACCCAGTACTTC
TRBD1,TRBJ2-7,-,TRBV5-1,CASSLTGGSPYEQYF,TGCGCCAGCAGCTTAACAGGGGGAAGCCCCTACGAGCAGTACTTC
TRBD1,TRBJ1-1,once,TRBV7-9,CASSLRTNRDSPTEAFF,TGTGCCAGCAGCCTACGTACCAATCGGGACAGCCCAACTGAAGCTTTCTTT
TRBD1,TRBJ1-1,-,TRBV9,CASSDTTGVTEAFF,TGTGCCAGCAGCGACACGACAGGGGTGACTGAAGCTTTCTTT
-,TRBJ1-1,-,TRBV5-1,CASSYGRGAGDTEAFF,TGCGCCAGCAGCTACGGAAGGGGGGCCGGGGACACTGAAGCTTTCTTT
TRBD1,TRBJ2-5,-,TRBV5-8,CASRAGTGRETQYF,TGTGCCAGCAGGGCCGGGACAGGGCGGGAGACCCAGTACTTC
-,TRBJ1-6,once,TRBV7-9,CASSGEGGTAAPLHF,TGTGCCAGCAGCGGAGAGGGGGGAACTGCCGCACCCCTCCACTTT
-,TRBJ1-1,-,TRBV30,CAWIPTLGTEAFF,TGTGCCTGGATTCCCACCCTGGGCACTGAAGCTTTCTTT
TRBD1,TRBJ1-6,once,TRBV11-2,CASSKGEGGQGNSPLHF,TGTGCCAGCAGCAAAGGAGAGGGGGGACAGGGGAATTCACCCCTCCACTTT
-,TRBJ1-1,-,TRBV5-6,CASSRGPGTEAFF,TGTGCCAGCAGCCGTGGACCGGGCACTGAAGCTTTCTTT
-,TRBJ2-1,-,TRBV28,CASTSVIEQFF,TGTGCCAGCACTTCTGTCATTGAGCAGTTCTTC
TRBD2,TRBJ2-3,-,TRBV2,CASSRGLGTDTQYF,TGTGCCAGCAGCCGGGGACTAGGCACAGATACGCAGTATTTT
-,TRBJ1-3,-,TRBV29-1,CSVEGFGNTIYF,TGCAGCGTTGAAGGGTTCGGAAACACCATATATTTT
TRBD1,TRBJ1-2,-,TRBV7-6,CASSATGTAYYGYTF,TGTGCCAGCAGCGCCACCGGGACAGCCTACTATGGCTACACCTTC
TRBD1,TRBJ2-6,-,TRBV2,CARSRTGRSGANVLTF,TGTGCCAGAAGCCGGACAGGTCGATCTGGGGCCAACGTCCTGACTTTC
-,TRBJ1-1,-,TRBV7-2,CASRYRTGNTEAFF,TGTGCCAGCAGGTATCGGACGGGGAACACTGAAGCTTTCTTT
-,TRBJ2-1,few,TRBV19,CASSIAGDEQFF,TGTGCCAGTAGTATTGCGGGCGATGAGCAGTTCTTC
-,TRBJ2-7,-,TRBV28,CASSLSGTGAYEQYF,TGTGCCAGCAGTCTATCCGGGACTGGAGCGTACGAGCAGTACTTC
-,TRBJ2-7,-,TRBV6-5,CASSYGHPNTYEQYF,TGTGCCAGCAGTTACGGGCACCCAAATACCTACGAGCAGTACTTC
TRBD2,TRBJ2-1,-,TRBV7-6,CASSFQRGRGNEQFF,TGTGCCAGCAGCTTTCAGCGGGGGCGGGGGAATGAGCAGTTCTTC
-,TRBJ2-5,-,TRBV10-2,CASSESMEHHDGETQYF,TGCGCCAGCAGTGAGTCAATGGAACACCATGACGGAGAGACCCAGTACTTC
-,TRBJ2-1,-,TRBV6-5,CASRRGGNSYNEQFF,TGTGCCAGCAGGAGGGGCGGAAACTCCTACAATGAGCAGTTCTTC
TRBD1,TRBJ2-2,-,TRBV5-1,CASSLAPGQGLTGELFF,TGCGCCAGCAGCTTGGCCCCGGGACAGGGTCTCACCGGGGAGCTGTTTTTT
TRBD1,TRBJ2-7,-,TRBV4-3,CASSQSGQGSYEQYF,TGCGCCAGCAGCCAAAGCGGACAGGGCTCCTACGAGCAGTACTTC
-,TRBJ2-7,-,TRBV5-1,CASSLGGSSYEQYF,TGCGCCAGCAGCTTGGGAGGGAGCTCCTACGAGCAGTACTTC
-,TRBJ2-7,-,TRBV7-8,CASSSSRGYEQYF,TGTGCCAGCAGCTCGTCCAGGGGCTACGAGCAGTACTTC
TRBD2,TRBJ2-7,-,TRBV7-2,CASSLGTSSEQYF,TGTGCCAGCAGCCTCGGGACTAGCAGCGAGCAGTACTTC
TRBD1,TRBJ2-7,-,TRBV27,CASSFSGQTYEQYF,TGTGCCAGCAGTTTTTCGGGACAGACCTACGAGCAGTACTTC
TRBD2,TRBJ2-1,-,TRBV15,CATSRDPLPALAGAYNEQFF,TGTGCCACCAGCAGAGATCCTCTCCCCGCTCTAGCGGGGGCCTACAATGAGCAGTTCTTC
TRBD2,TRBJ2-1,-,TRBV28,CASSLLQREWNEQFF,TGTGCCAGCAGTTTACTCCAGCGGGAGTGGAATGAGCAGTTCTTC
-,TRBJ1-4,-,TRBV5-5,CASSLAGQNNEKLFF,TGTGCCAGCAGCTTAGCTGGACAGAATAATGAAAAACTGTTTTTT
TRBD1,TRBJ1-2,-,TRBV5-4,CASSWDRANYGYTF,TGTGCCAGCAGCTGGGACAGAGCTAACTATGGCTACACCTTC
-,TRBJ1-2,-,TRBV29-1,CSVDVPGQGGYTF,TGCAGCGTTGACGTCCCGGGACAAGGCGGCTACACCTTC
-,TRBJ1-5,-,TRBV30,CAWSGLNSNQPQHF,TGTGCCTGGAGTGGTCTTAATAGCAATCAGCCCCAGCATTTT
-,TRBJ1-1,few,TRBV9,CASSVGSGTEAFF,TGTGCCAGCAGCGTAGGATCAGGTACTGAAGCTTTCTTT
-,TRBJ2-5,-,TRBV5-1,CASSSGTAEETQYF,TGCGCCAGCAGCTCCGGCACCGCGGAAGAGACCCAGTACTTC
-,TRBJ2-5,-,TRBV14,CASSLPTGLQETQYF,TGTGCCAGCAGCCTTCCGACGGGTTTACAAGAGACCCAGTACTTC
-,TRBJ2-7,-,TRBV7-3,CASSLGNGEQYF,TGTGCCAGCAGCTTAGGGAATGGCGAGCAGTACTTC
TRBD2,TRBJ2-2,-,TRBV7-6,CASSLEVGGAGELFF,TGTGCCAGCAGCCTCGAGGTGGGGGGGGCCGGGGAGCTGTTTTTT